This TCR beta chain came from a study of blood T cell repertoires in COVID-19. Study background: In each case, the material was cDNA or gDNA derived from T cells, B-cell-depleted T cells, or PBMCs.

Residents of under 25 US areas, aged 18 to 89 years, made up the participants. Cohort allocation depended upon clinical history that participants reported. People in the exposed group encountered a COVID-19 case within 2 weeks before entering the study. CDR1 is SGHTA and CDR2 is FQGNSA in the germline V gene. V gave up 5 bases and J gave up 2 bases; unmatched junction bases: 7. The CDR3 has 15 amino acids. Method: immunoSEQ multiplex PCR; TCRdb's copy keeps in-frame clones and lacks some. This sample has 150,000 to 200,000 clones; roughly 84% occur once, and the top ten carry more than 4.5%. This clone was found a few times.

Sequencing was done on a sample of PBMCs or T cells enriched from blood (not recorded which). The sequence derives from a man in his 70s who had been exposed to COVID-19. The rearrangement uses TRBV7-2 and TRBJ2-5, with 8 bases matching TRBD1. This chain's CDR3 is CASSPRTGLQETQYF. CDR3 nucleotides: TGTGCCAGCAGCCCCCGGACAGGGCTTCAAGAGACCCAGTACTTC.